Shown below are 15 T cell receptor beta chains from a single sample sequenced in a study of regulatory T cells in long-lasting Graves disease. Arm-PCR of CDR3 regions and iRepertoire HTBI primers were used to build TCR beta libraries. A single record per CDR3 protein comes from TCRdb applying MiXCR to the multiplex PCR reads. The repertoire includes some 440,000 distinct CDR3 sequences, less than 25% of them detected once, and about 8.3% sits in the top ten. Noted time point: persistent/refractory GD, antithyroid drugs over 5 years with positive TRAb. Scientists built the TCR library using RNA that was extracted from PBMCs. This specimen consisted of peripheral blood mononuclear cells (PBMCs), obtained when the disease was refractory, from a patient treated with antithyroid drugs. These receptors were collected from a female donor with Graves disease.

This clonotype has ten or more counts. The CDR3 sequence is CASSLFETGTNTEAFF. The DNA of the CDR3 is TGCGCCAGCAGCTTGTTTGAGACAGGAACGAACACTGAAGCTTTCTTT. The gene calls are TRBV5-1 and TRBJ1-1; D is perhaps TRBD1 (6 bases). The ends were cut back, 1 base at V and 1 base at J, with 14 bases in the middle. Germline CDR1 is SGHRS and CDR2 is YFSETQ. The CDR3 has 16 residues.

This clonotype has ten or more counts. The J gene is TRBJ1-1, the V gene TRBV7-9; 7 bases fit TRBD1. The CDR3 consists of 14 residues. V lost 2 bases to trimming and J lost 5 bases; unmatched junction nucleotides: 5. CDR1 is SEHNR, CDR2 FQNEAQ, per germline (reference sequence). The CDR3 bases are TGTGCCAGCAGCTTACTAGGGGGCGGAACTGAAGCTTTCTTT. The encoded protein is CASSLLGGGTEAFF.

This clonotype was seen many times. In nucleotides, the CDR3 is TGTGCCAGCAGTGAGGTGGGAAAAAACAACTATGGCTACACCTTC. The encoded protein is CASSEVGKNNYGYTF. The chain carries TRBV2 and TRBJ1-2; D is undetermined. V was clipped by 3 bases and J by 2 bases, with 13 bases between them. There are 15 residues in the CDR3. CDR1 and CDR2 (germline): SNHLY, FYNNEI.

The chain links TRBV11-1 to TRBJ2-7, with TRBD2 matching over 8 bases. V dropped 8 bases and J dropped 7; count of bases not matched to a gene: 10. CDR3 size: 13 residues. Germline assignment: CDR1 SGHAT and CDR2 FQDESV (reference sequence). The CDR3 is CASSTSGRWEQYF. The CDR3 coding sequence is TGTGCCAGCTCTACTAGCGGACGATGGGAGCAGTACTTC.

This clonotype was seen ten or more times. The chain's CDR3 is CASSRSGQETQYF. In DNA, the CDR3 is TGTGCCAGTAGTAGGAGCGGACAAGAGACCCAGTACTTC. The rearrangement joins TRBV19 to TRBJ2-5; tentative D call: TRBD2 (5 bases). The V and J ends lost 4 bases and 2 bases respectively, with 8 bases between them. The CDR3 length is 13 residues. Per the germline V gene, CDR1 is LNHDA and CDR2 is SQIVND (reference sequence).

At least ten counts were recorded for this clonotype. DNA for the CDR3: TGTGCCAGCAGTGGGACCCGGGGGACGGCGACCTACGAGCAGTACTTC. It specifies CASSGTRGTATYEQYF. This rearrangement joins TRBV6-1 to TRBJ2-7; D is perhaps TRBD2 (6 bases). This CDR3 spans 16 amino acids. V was cut by 4 bases and J by 2 bases, with 18 bases left in between. CDR1 and CDR2 (germline): MNHNS, SASEGT.

This clonotype was seen only a few times. The rearrangement joins TRBV4-3 to TRBJ2-5, with D maybe TRBD1 (6 bases). The CDR3 covers 15 residues. Trimming cost V 4 bases and J 0 bases, with 12 bases left between them. CDR1 and CDR2 from the germline V gene are LGHNA and YSLEER. The CDR3 here is CASSRTQGNQETQYF. In DNA, the CDR3 is TGCGCCAGCAGCCGCACACAGGGTAACCAAGAGACCCAGTACTTC.

This clonotype has at least ten counts. This sequence joins TRBV30 and TRBJ1-2; the D is unclear. The CDR3 is 14 amino acids. The V and J ends lost 0 bases and 7 bases respectively, with 15 bases between them. Germline CDR1 is GTSNPN and CDR2 is SVGIG (reference sequence). CDR3 protein: CAWSVLATLGGYTF. In nucleotides, the CDR3 is TGTGCCTGGAGTGTACTCGCCACCCTCGGTGGCTACACCTTC.

This clonotype was picked up many times. The rearrangement uses TRBV3-1 and TRBJ1-1, with 9 positions matching TRBD1. The germline CDR1 and CDR2 sequences are LGHDT and YNNKEL (reference sequence). The V and J ends lost 4 bases and 3 bases, in that order; junction bases with no gene match: 9. The CDR3 is 16 residues long. The CDR3 reads CASSRRGQGRDTEAFF. The CDR3 DNA reads as TGTGCCAGCAGCCGCCGGGGACAGGGAAGGGACACTGAAGCTTTCTTT.

The rearrangement links TRBV18 to TRBJ2-3, with 7 bases fitting TRBD1. CDR1 is KGHSH and CDR2 is LQKENI in the germline V gene. The CDR3 is made up of 14 amino acids. With 1 base clipped from V and 3 bases from J, the junction kept 1 base outside the gene matches. The CDR3 loop reads CASSPLTGTDTQYF. DNA for the CDR3: TGTGCCAGCTCACCACTGACAGGGACAGATACGCAGTATTTT.

Note on this clonotype: A much larger clone differs by one base, so this may be a read error. The chain couples TRBV28 to TRBJ1-2; 8 positions agree with TRBD1. Germline V gives CDR1 MDHEN, CDR2 SYDVKM. Germline trimming cut 5 bases from V and 6 bases from J; bases unmatched to any gene: 8. The CDR3 is made up of 14 amino acids. CDR3 sequence: CASSPTGGPHGYTF. CDR3 bases: TGTGCCAGCAGTCCCACAGGGGGTCCTCATGGCTACACCTTC.

The chain joins TRBV6-4 to TRBJ2-2, with TRBD2 matching 9 bases. The V gene's germline CDR1 is MRHNA and CDR2 SNTAGT. This CDR3 region has 16 residues. The junction had 10 bases not matched to a gene; V was cut back by 5 bases and J by 6 bases. The CDR3 DNA is TGTGCCAGCAGTTTCTCTAGCGGGATAGGCGCCGGGGAGCTGTTTTTT. Translating it yields CASSFSSGIGAGELFF.

This clonotype was detected only a few times. CDR3 DNA sequence: TGTGCCAGTAGTATTTGGGCCAATTTGAACACTGAAGCTTTCTTT. Its translation: CASSIWANLNTEAFF. The rearrangement joins TRBV19 to TRBJ1-1; no firm D call. Germline V gene lookup returns CDR1 LNHDA and CDR2 SQIVND (reference sequence). CDR3 length: 15 amino acids. V was pared by 3 bases and J by 0 bases, with 11 bases between.

This clonotype appeared many times. The chain has TRBV11-2 and TRBJ2-7; 7 bases align to TRBD2. The trim removed 2 bases at V and 7 bases at J, leaving 11 bases unmatched. The germline gives CDR1 SGHAT, CDR2 FQNNGV. This CDR3 comprises 15 residues. CDR3 sequence: CASSLYGRSPEEQYF. The CDR3 DNA follows: TGTGCCAGCAGCTTATACGGGAGGTCCCCTGAGGAGCAGTACTTC.

As to this clonotype: A much more abundant neighbour one base away suggests this may be a read error. This rearrangement joins TRBV6-2 or TRBV6-3 to TRBJ2-5; 9 bases are shared with TRBD2. There are 19 residues in the CDR3. CDR1 is MNHEY and CDR2 is SVGEGT in the germline V gene. V gave up 2 bases and J gave up 1 base; unmatched junction bases: 14. The CDR3 DNA reads as TGTGCCAGCAGTTACCCCGGGACTAGCTGGATTTTTTTCCAAGAGACCCAGTACTTC. This encodes CASSYPGTSWIFFQETQYF.